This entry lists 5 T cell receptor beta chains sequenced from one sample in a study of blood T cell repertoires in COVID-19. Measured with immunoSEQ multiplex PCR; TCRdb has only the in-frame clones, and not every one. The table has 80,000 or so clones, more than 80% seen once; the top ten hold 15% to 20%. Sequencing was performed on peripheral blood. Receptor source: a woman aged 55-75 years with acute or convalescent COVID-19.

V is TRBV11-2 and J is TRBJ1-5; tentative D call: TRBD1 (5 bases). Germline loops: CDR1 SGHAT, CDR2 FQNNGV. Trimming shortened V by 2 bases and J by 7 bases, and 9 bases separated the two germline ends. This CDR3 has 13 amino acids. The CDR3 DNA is TGTGCCAGCAGCTTACAGGGTGAACAGCCCCAGCATTTT. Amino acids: CASSLQGEQPQHF.

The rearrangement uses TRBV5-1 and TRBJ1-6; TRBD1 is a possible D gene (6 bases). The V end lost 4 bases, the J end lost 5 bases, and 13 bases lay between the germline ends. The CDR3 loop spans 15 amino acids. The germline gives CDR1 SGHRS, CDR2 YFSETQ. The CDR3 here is CASSPGQSDNSPLHF. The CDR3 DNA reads TGCGCCAGCAGCCCTGGACAGTCTGATAATTCACCCCTCCACTTT.

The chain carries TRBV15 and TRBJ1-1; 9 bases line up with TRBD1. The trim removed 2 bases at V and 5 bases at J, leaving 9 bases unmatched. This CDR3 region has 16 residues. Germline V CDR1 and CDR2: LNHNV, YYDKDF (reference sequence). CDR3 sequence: CATSRRKGQGGTEAFF. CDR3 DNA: TGTGCCACCAGCAGAAGAAAGGGACAGGGAGGGACTGAAGCTTTCTTT. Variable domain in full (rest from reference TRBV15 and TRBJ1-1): DAMVIQNPRYQVTQFGKPVTLSCSQTLNHNVMYWYQQKSSQAPKLLFHYYDKDFNNEADTPDNFQSRRPNTSFCFLDIRSPGLGDTAMYLCATSRRKGQGGTEAFFGQGTRLTVV.

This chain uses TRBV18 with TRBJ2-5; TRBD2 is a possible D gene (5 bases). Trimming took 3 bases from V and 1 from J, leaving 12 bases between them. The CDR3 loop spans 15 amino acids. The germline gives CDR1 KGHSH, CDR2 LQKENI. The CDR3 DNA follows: TGTGCCAGCTCACCGTTTATGAGCGGCCAAGAGACCCAGTACTTC. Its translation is CASSPFMSGQETQYF.

CDR3 sequence reads: CASSLGQGAPGANVLTF. DNA of the CDR3: TGTGCCAGCAGTTTGGGACAGGGGGCGCCTGGGGCCAACGTCCTGACTTTC. The chain employs TRBV27 and TRBJ2-6, with TRBD1 matching over 12 bases. This CDR3 contains 17 residues. V was pared by 3 bases and J by 2 bases, with 2 bases of the junction left unmatched. The germline gives CDR1 MNHEY, CDR2 SMNVEV (reference sequence).